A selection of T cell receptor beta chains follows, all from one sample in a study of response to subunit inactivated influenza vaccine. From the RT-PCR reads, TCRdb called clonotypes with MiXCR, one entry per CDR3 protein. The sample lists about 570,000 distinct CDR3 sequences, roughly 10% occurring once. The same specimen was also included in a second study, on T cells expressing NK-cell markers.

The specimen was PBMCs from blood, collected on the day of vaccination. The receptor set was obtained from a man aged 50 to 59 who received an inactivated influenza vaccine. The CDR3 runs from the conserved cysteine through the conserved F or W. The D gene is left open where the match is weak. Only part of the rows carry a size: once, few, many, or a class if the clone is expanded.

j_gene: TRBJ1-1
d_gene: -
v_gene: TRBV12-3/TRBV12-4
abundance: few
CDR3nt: TGTGCCAGCAGTGACAGTCCCACTGAAGCTTTCTTT
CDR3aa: CASSDSPTEAFF

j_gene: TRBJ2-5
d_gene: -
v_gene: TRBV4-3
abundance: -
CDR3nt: TGCGCCAGCAGCCAAGAAGCCTTTGGGGGGGAGACCCAGTACTTC
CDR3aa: CASSQEAFGGETQYF

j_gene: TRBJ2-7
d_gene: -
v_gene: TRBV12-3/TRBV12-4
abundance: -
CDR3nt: TGTGCCAGCAGTTTTGGGTCTAGCGCCATCTCCTACGAGCAGTACTTC
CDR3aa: CASSFGSSAISYEQYF

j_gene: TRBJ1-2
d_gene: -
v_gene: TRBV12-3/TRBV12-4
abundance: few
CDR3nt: TGTGCCAGCAGTTTAGAGATAAGGAAACCTAACTATGGCTACACCTTC
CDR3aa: CASSLEIRKPNYGYTF

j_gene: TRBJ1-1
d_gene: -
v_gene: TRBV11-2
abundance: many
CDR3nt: TGTGCCAGCAGCTTATTGGTTGGGGGGGCTGAAGCTTTCTTT
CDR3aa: CASSLLVGGAEAFF

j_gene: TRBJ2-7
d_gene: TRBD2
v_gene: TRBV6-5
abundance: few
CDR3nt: TGTGCCAGCAGTTCCCCACTAGCGTCAAGGCGCGAGCAGTACTTC
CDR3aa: CASSSPLASRREQYF

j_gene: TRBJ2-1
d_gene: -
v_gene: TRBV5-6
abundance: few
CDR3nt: TGTGCCAGCAGCTTGCCAGCCGGGGCAGGTTACAATGAGCAGTTCTTC
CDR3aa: CASSLPAGAGYNEQFF

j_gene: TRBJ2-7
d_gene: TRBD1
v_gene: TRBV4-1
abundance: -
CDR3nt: TGCGCCAGCAGCCCTATTCTGACAGGGGAGGACGAGCAGTACTTC
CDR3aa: CASSPILTGEDEQYF

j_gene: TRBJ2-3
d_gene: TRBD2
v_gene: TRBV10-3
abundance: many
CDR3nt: TGTGCCATCAGGAAGCGGGAGTTTTCAGATACGCAGTATTTT
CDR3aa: CAIRKREFSDTQYF

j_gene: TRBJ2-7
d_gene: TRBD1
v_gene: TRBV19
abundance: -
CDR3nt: TGTGCCAGTACCCCCAGGCCGGGACAGGGGGCCTACGAGCAGTACTTC
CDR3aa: CASTPRPGQGAYEQYF

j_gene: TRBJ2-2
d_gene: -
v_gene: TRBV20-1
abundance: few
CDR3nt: TGCAGTGCTCTGGGCTCCACCGGGGAGCTGTTTTTT
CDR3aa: CSALGSTGELFF

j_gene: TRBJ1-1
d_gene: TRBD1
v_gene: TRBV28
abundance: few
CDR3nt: TGTGCCAGCAGCCGGGGGGGGACAGGGCGGCAACTTGAAGCTTTCTTT
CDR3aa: CASSRGGTGRQLEAFF

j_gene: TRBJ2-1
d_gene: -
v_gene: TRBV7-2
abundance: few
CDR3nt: TGTGCCAGCAGCTTAACCGGCCCAGGGGTGGTCAATGAGCAGTTCTTC
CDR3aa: CASSLTGPGVVNEQFF

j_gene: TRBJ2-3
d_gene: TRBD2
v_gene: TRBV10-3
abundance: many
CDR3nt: TGTGCCATCTCGCTAGCGGGAGGGCGTGATACGCAGTATTTT
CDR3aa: CAISLAGGRDTQYF

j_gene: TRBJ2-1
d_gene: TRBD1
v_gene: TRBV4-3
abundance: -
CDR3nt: TGCGCCAGCAGCTGGTCGGACAGGTTGTACAATGAGCAGTTCTTC
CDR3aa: CASSWSDRLYNEQFF

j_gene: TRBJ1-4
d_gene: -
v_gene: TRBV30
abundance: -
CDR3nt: TGTGCCTGGAGTCCGGGAGCTACTAATGAAAAACTGTTTTTT
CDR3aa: CAWSPGATNEKLFF